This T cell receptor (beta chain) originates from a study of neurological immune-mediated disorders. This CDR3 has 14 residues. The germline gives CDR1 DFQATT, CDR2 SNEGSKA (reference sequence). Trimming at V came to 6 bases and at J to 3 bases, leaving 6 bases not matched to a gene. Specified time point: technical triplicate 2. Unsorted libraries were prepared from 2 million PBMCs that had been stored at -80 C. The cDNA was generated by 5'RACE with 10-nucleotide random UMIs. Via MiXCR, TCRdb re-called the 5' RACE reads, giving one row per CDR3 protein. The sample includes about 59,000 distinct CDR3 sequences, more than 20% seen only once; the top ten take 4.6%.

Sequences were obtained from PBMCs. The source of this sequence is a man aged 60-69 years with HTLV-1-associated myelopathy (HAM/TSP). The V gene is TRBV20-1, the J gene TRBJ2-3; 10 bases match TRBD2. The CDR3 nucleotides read TGCAGTGCCAGGGGACTAGCGCCGACAGATACGCAGTATTTT. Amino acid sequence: CSARGLAPTDTQYF.